One sample yielded the 6 T cell receptor beta chains listed below, sequenced in a study of control samples from healthy donors and cancer patients. Sequencing used immunoSEQ multiplex PCR; TCRdb keeps in-frame clones, though not all of them. The sample has more than 25,000 clones; 90% to 95% are singletons. Sequenced input: PBMCs. Source of these receptors: a man aged 50 or older with lung cancer.

The chain combines TRBV6-5 with TRBJ1-2, with 7 positions matching TRBD1. The CDR3 has 15 residues. The ends lost 2 bases at V and 2 bases at J; junction bases unmatched: 5. Germline V lookup: CDR1 MNHEY, CDR2 SVGAGI. In DNA, the CDR3 is TGTGCCAGCAGTTACGCGGGACAGAAAAACTATGGCTACACCTTC. Encoded protein: CASSYAGQKNYGYTF.

The chain uses TRBV15 and TRBJ2-2; TRBD2 matches 8 bases. V gave up 4 bases and J gave up 5 bases; unmatched junction bases: 12. Germline-derived CDR1 and CDR2 are LNHNV and YYDKDF (reference sequence). The CDR3 has 17 amino acids. CDR3 loop: CATSTHGGVVRTGELFF. In DNA, the CDR3 is TGTGCCACCAGCACCCACGGGGGGGTCGTGCGGACCGGGGAGCTGTTTTTT. Complete variable domain (other parts from reference TRBV15 and TRBJ2-2): DAMVIQNPRYQVTQFGKPVTLSCSQTLNHNVMYWYQQKSSQAPKLLFHYYDKDFNNEADTPDNFQSRRPNTSFCFLDIRSPGLGDTAMYLCATSTHGGVVRTGELFFGEGSRLTVL.

This clone was picked up one time. The chain is built from TRBV7-3 and TRBJ2-1; D may be TRBD1 (7 bases). The CDR3 consists of 15 residues. Germline loops: CDR1 SGHTA, CDR2 FQGTGA. With 5 bases removed from V and 4 bases from J, the gap between germline ends came to 15 bases. The CDR3 sequence: CASSRKPGGYNEQFF. The DNA for the CDR3 is TGTGCCAGCAGCCGAAAACCAGGGGGGTACAATGAGCAGTTCTTC.

V usage is TRBV24-1 and J usage is TRBJ2-3; 8 bases align to TRBD1. The CDR3 covers 17 residues. The germline CDR1 and CDR2 sequences are KGHDR and SFDVKD. V was clipped by 0 bases and J by 0 bases; unmatched bases: 4. CDR3 region: CATSDLLTGGSTDTQYF. Here the CDR3 DNA reads TGTGCCACCAGTGATTTGCTAACAGGGGGTAGCACAGATACGCAGTATTTT.

V usage is TRBV7-8 and J usage is TRBJ2-2; 10 nucleotides align to TRBD2. J was trimmed by 7 bases and V by 0 bases; bases with no gene match: 8. The CDR3 has 17 residues. Germline loops: CDR1 SGHVS, CDR2 FQNEAQ. The chain's CDR3 is CASSLAFSGGAIGELFF. The DNA for the CDR3 is TGTGCCAGCAGCTTAGCGTTCAGCGGGGGGGCCATCGGGGAGCTGTTTTTT.

The V gene is TRBV4-3, the J gene TRBJ1-1, with 9 bases identical to TRBD1. V gave up 3 bases and J gave up 3 bases; unmatched junction bases: 2. The CDR3 consists of 14 residues. Germline CDR1 is LGHNA and CDR2 is YSLEER. The CDR3 DNA sequence: TGCGCCAGCAGCCAGGACAGGGGATACACTGAAGCTTTCTTT. This gives the protein CASSQDRGYTEAFF.